These 3 T cell receptor beta chains came from one sample sequenced in a study of blood T cell repertoires in COVID-19 (TCRdb year 2020). The protocol used for the library was the immunoSEQ multiplex PCR assay. TCRdb took over this immuneACCESS table, retaining in-frame rearrangements with V and J assigned. Such tables are incomplete; in checked studies, under half of the missing clones stem from an unresolved V gene, and the remainder is unexplained. Recorded for this sample are around 130,000 clones; about 75% of them occurred a single time. The ten largest clones capture about 18% of the sample. What was sequenced was peripheral blood. These receptors all stem from a man at least 80 years old with acute or convalescent COVID-19.

V usage is TRBV19 and J usage is TRBJ1-5; D may be TRBD1 (5 bases). The germline gives CDR1 LNHDA, CDR2 SQIVND (reference sequence). V shed 4 bases and J shed 0 bases, with 16 bases lying between them. There are 17 residues in the CDR3. The CDR3: CASSRQGGSNSNQPQHF. The CDR3 bases are TGTGCCAGTAGTAGGCAGGGAGGAAGCAATAGCAATCAGCCCCAGCATTTT.

The V and J genes are TRBV30 and TRBJ2-7, with D possibly matching TRBD2 (7 bases). The CDR3 has 10 residues. Looked up from germline, CDR1 is GTSNPN and CDR2 is SVGIG (reference sequence). V was cut by 8 bases and J by 6 bases, with 11 bases left in between. The CDR3 here is CAGGAREQYF. In DNA, the CDR3 is TGTGCCGGGGGGGCCCGCGAGCAGTACTTC. The variable domain in full, completed from reference TRBV30 and TRBJ2-7, reads SQTIHQWPATLVQPVGSPLSLECTVEGTSNPNLYWYRQAAGRGLQLLFYSVGIGQISSEVPQNLSASRPQDRQFILSSKKLLLSDSGFYLCAGGAREQYFGPGTRLTVT.

The chain is built from TRBV12-3 or TRBV12-4 and TRBJ1-1, with TRBD1 matching 10 bases. The J segment lost 13 bases and the V segment lost 8 bases, leaving 10 bases of the junction unmatched. This CDR3 is built from 12 residues. For the CDR3, the DNA is TGTGCCAGCCTTGGTAGAGGACAGGGGGTTTTCTTT. This translates into CASLGRGQGVFF.